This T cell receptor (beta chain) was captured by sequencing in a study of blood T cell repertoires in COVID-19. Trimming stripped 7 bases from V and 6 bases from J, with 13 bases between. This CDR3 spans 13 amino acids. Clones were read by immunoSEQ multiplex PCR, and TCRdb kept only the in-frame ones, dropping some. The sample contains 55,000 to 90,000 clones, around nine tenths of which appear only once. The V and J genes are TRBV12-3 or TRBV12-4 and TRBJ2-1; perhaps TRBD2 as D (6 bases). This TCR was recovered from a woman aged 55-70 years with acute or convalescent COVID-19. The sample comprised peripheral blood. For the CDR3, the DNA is TGTGCCAGCAACCCCATCGGGGGCAATGAGCAGTTCTTC. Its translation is CASNPIGGNEQFF.